The 17 T cell receptor beta chains listed next were all sequenced from one sample in a study of blood T cell repertoires in COVID-19. The data were produced by immunoSEQ multiplex PCR, yet TCRdb's version contains in-frame clones alone and is incomplete. The sample shows about 88,000 clones, about 88% of them seen only once. The sample was peripheral blood. The origin of the receptors is a woman of 80 years or more with acute or convalescent COVID-19.

The chain combines TRBV7-9 with TRBJ1-2, with TRBD1 as a possible D gene (6 bases). Trimming removed 5 bases at V and 0 bases at J, with 16 bases between. Germline assignment: CDR1 SEHNR and CDR2 FQNEAQ (reference sequence). The CDR3 length is 16 residues. CDR3 sequence: CASSEVNREPNYGYTF. As DNA, the CDR3 is TGTGCCAGCAGCGAAGTCAACAGGGAACCTAACTATGGCTACACCTTC. Based on the CDR3 plus reference TRBV7-9 and TRBJ1-2, the full variable domain is DTGVSQNPRHKITKRGQNVTFRCDPISEHNRLYWYRQTLGQGPEFLTYFQNEAQLEKSRLLSDRFSAERPKGSFSTLEIQRTEQGDSAMYLCASSEVNREPNYGYTFGSGTRLTVV.

This chain uses TRBV7-9 with TRBJ2-1; D possibly corresponds to TRBD2 (6 bases). V shed 5 bases and J shed 8 bases, with 19 bases lying between them. Germline CDR1 and CDR2: SEHNR and FQNEAQ (reference sequence). The length of the CDR3 is 15 residues. The CDR3 reads CASSLTGTRLHEQFF. The CDR3, as DNA: TGTGCCAGCAGCCTCACCGGGACTCGACTACATGAGCAGTTCTTC.

The chain couples TRBV5-1 to TRBJ1-1; 9 nucleotides line up with TRBD1. The CDR3 runs 14 residues. The germline gives CDR1 SGHRS, CDR2 YFSETQ. V dropped 5 bases and J dropped 4; count of bases not matched to a gene: 6. The CDR3 reads CASRPTGGVTEAFF. The CDR3 DNA follows: TGCGCCAGCAGACCGACAGGGGGGGTCACTGAAGCTTTCTTT. The variable domain in full, with the rest retrieved from reference TRBV5-1 and TRBJ1-1, is KAGVTQTPRYLIKTRGQQVTLSCSPISGHRSVSWYQQTPGQGLQFLFEYFSETQRNKGNFPGRFSGRQFSNSRSEMNVSTLELGDSALYLCASRPTGGVTEAFFGQGTRLTVV.

The CDR3 sequence: CASSLRRVNTGELFF. The CDR3 DNA is TGTGCCAGCAGCTTAAGGAGGGTGAACACCGGGGAGCTGTTTTTT. The genes are TRBV7-2 and TRBJ2-2; a possible D gene is TRBD2 (6 bases). Deletions cut 2 bases from V and 1 base from J, with 8 bases between. The length of the CDR3 is 15 residues. Germline CDR1 is SGHTA and CDR2 is FQGNSA.

The chain employs TRBV7-3 and TRBJ2-3; 8 bases align to TRBD2. CDR3 length: 16 amino acids. V was clipped by 2 bases and J by 1 base; unmatched bases: 5. Germline-derived CDR1 and CDR2 are SGHTA and FQGTGA. Here the CDR3 DNA reads TGTGCCAGCAGCTTAGGTGTACTAGCGGGCACAGATACGCAGTATTTT. Translation: CASSLGVLAGTDTQYF.

The chain employs TRBV28 and TRBJ2-2; D is unresolved. CDR1 is MDHEN, CDR2 SYDVKM, per germline. The CDR3 spans 14 residues. Trimming cost V 4 bases and J 4 bases, with 10 bases left between them. CDR3 in amino acids: CASSSPMSTGELFF. For the CDR3, the DNA is TGTGCCAGCAGTTCCCCTATGAGCACCGGGGAGCTGTTTTTT.

The chain couples TRBV7-9 to TRBJ2-2; perhaps TRBD2 as D (6 bases). The germline V gene encodes CDR1 SEHNR and CDR2 FQNEAQ (reference sequence). Between the trimmed V and J ends, which lost 6 bases and 3 bases, there was a span of 11 bases. The CDR3 spans 14 residues. The CDR3 protein is CASRGGLYTGELFF. The CDR3 region has the DNA TGTGCCAGCAGGGGAGGACTTTACACCGGGGAGCTGTTTTTT.

The rearrangement links TRBV25-1 to TRBJ1-2; 9 nucleotides match TRBD1. The CDR3 consists of 17 residues. Germline V CDR1 and CDR2: MGHDK, SYGVNS. The V and J ends lost 4 bases and 0 bases, in that order; junction bases with no gene match: 9. CDR3 DNA sequence: TGTGCCAGCAGTGGAGTGGGACAGGGCCGACCTAACTATGGCTACACCTTC. Protein sequence: CASSGVGQGRPNYGYTF.

The rearrangement joins TRBV11-2 to TRBJ1-2; weak D call: TRBD1 (6 bases). This CDR3 spans 15 amino acids. Germline CDR1 SGHAT, CDR2 FQNNGV. Trimming stripped 5 bases from V and 0 bases from J, with 13 bases between. The CDR3 DNA reads as TGTGCCAGCAGCCCCACAGGGAAGTCTAACTATGGCTACACCTTC. This sequence encodes CASSPTGKSNYGYTF.

This chain links TRBV18 with TRBJ1-3; 8 bases are a match to TRBD1. The germline V gene encodes CDR1 KGHSH and CDR2 LQKENI. V dropped 8 bases and J dropped 4; count of bases not matched to a gene: 7. The CDR3 contains 14 residues. CDR3 DNA: TGTGCCAGCGCATCGGACAGGGTCGGAAACACCATATATTTT. This gives the protein CASASDRVGNTIYF. Full variable domain (outside the CDR3, taken from reference TRBV18 and TRBJ1-3): NAGVMQNPRHLVRRRGQEARLRCSPMKGHSHVYWYRQLPEEGLKFMVYLQKENIIDESGMPKERFSAEFPKEGPSILRIQQVVRGDSAAYFCASASDRVGNTIYFGEGSWLTVV.

This chain links TRBV7-3 with TRBJ1-2; 8 bases match TRBD1. With 0 bases clipped from V and 8 bases from J, the junction kept 8 bases outside the gene matches. Germline CDR1 is SGHTA and CDR2 is FQGTGA. CDR3 length: 15 amino acids. CDR3 DNA: TGTGCCAGCAGCTTAACGGCCAGGGGGCCCCTGGGCTACACCTTC. This sequence encodes CASSLTARGPLGYTF.

The V and J genes are TRBV13 and TRBJ2-7, with TRBD2 matching over 11 bases. V dropped 4 bases and J dropped 7; count of bases not matched to a gene: 18. The germline V gene encodes CDR1 PRHDT and CDR2 FYEKMQ (reference sequence). There are 18 residues in the CDR3. The CDR3 bases are TGTGCCAGCAGCTCGGGGTTTCCGGGCACTAGCGGGAGTCGGGAGCAGTACTTC. As protein: CASSSGFPGTSGSREQYF.

The chain combines TRBV4-1 with TRBJ1-6; D is unresolved. This CDR3 has 14 residues. Per germline, CDR1 MGHRA and CDR2 YSYEKL. Trimming took off 1 base at V and 6 bases at J, with 7 bases between the two ends. CDR3 DNA sequence: TGCGCCAGCAGCCAAGTTCCCGGTAATTCACCCCTCCACTTT. Its protein is CASSQVPGNSPLHF.

This rearrangement joins TRBV7-9 to TRBJ1-4, with 7 bases identical to TRBD1. This CDR3 comprises 15 residues. CDR1 SEHNR and CDR2 FQNEAQ come from the germline V gene (reference sequence). The V segment lost 2 bases and the J segment 6 bases; nucleotides outside the gene matches: 6. The CDR3 is CASSLLDRAYEKLFF. For the CDR3, the DNA is TGTGCCAGCAGCTTATTAGACAGGGCCTATGAAAAACTGTTTTTT.

The rearrangement uses TRBV10-3 and TRBJ2-2; possible D gene TRBD2, 5 bases. CDR3 length: 15 amino acids. Germline CDR1 is ENHRY and CDR2 is SYGVKD. Trimming removed 5 bases from V and 2 bases from J, with 12 bases in between. DNA for the CDR3: TGTGCCATCAGTTCCGAGGGCTTAAACACCGGGGAGCTGTTTTTT. The encoded protein is CAISSEGLNTGELFF.

The chain couples TRBV2 to TRBJ2-1, with unresolved D. The CDR3 has 13 residues. V gave up 4 bases and J gave up 9 bases, with 13 bases separating them. Per the germline V gene, CDR1 is SNHLY and CDR2 is FYNNEI. Here the CDR3 reads CASSAEVTGEQFF. Here the CDR3 DNA reads TGTGCCAGCAGTGCTGAGGTAACGGGTGAGCAGTTCTTC.

This clone was recorded at least ten times. This chain connects TRBV4-1 to TRBJ2-1, with a weak D call TRBD1 (5 bases). The CDR3 covers 12 residues. Germline V gene lookup returns CDR1 MGHRA and CDR2 YSYEKL. V lost 3 bases and J lost 7, with 7 bases in between. The DNA of the CDR3 is TGCGCCAGCAGCCACCGGACAAATGAGCAGTTCTTC. Residues: CASSHRTNEQFF.